This T cell receptor beta chain was retrieved from a study of cytomegalovirus exposure and HLA in healthy donors. The CDR3 runs to 15 residues. V dropped 2 bases and J dropped 7; count of bases not matched to a gene: 6. Germline CDR1 LGHNA, CDR2 YSLEER. This PCR relied on a set of 60 Vbeta primers and 13 Jbeta primers. In the authors' methods: The count from a later analysis was 79 million or so unique TCR beta chains, around 11 million of them shared. This table comes from immunoSEQ multiplex PCR, and its TCRdb copy is limited to in-frame clones, with some not included. Clone size and the V and J calls come from that table; the DNA yielded D and trimming. The sample records more than 90,000 clones, about four fifths being singletons. Study outcomes and limitations: Roughly uniform sequencing depth across donors was assumed, possibly incorrectly. Accurate prediction of HLA-A and HLA-B alleles (for most subjects) was reportedly achieved from TCR beta sequences.

As concerns this clone: Its antigen is undetermined.

The chain links TRBV4-3 to TRBJ1-4; 8 bases are a match to TRBD1. This TCR derives from a woman in her 70s in good health and CMV-seropositive. Sequencing was performed on PBMCs. The CDR3 reads CASSQQGAQVEKLFF. The CDR3 bases are TGCGCCAGCAGCCAACAGGGGGCTCAAGTTGAAAAACTGTTTTTT.